Presented here are 18 T cell receptor beta chains from one specimen sequenced in a study of molecular identifiers for immune sequencing clone quantification. TCRdb re-analysed the PCR reads in MiXCR, keeping a single row per CDR3 protein. The table includes approximately 680,000 distinct CDR3 sequences, around 25% detected once. The specimen sequenced was naive CD8+ T cells from blood, with Jurkat cell RNA spiked in. Specified subset: FACS-sorted CD8+CD4-CCR7+CD45RA+ naive T cells. The receptors stem from a human donor in good health. Some libraries in this study had Jurkat cell RNA spiked in.

This clonotype came up a few times. The chain has TRBV4-1 and TRBJ2-1; tentative D call: TRBD2 (5 bases). The CDR3 sequence is 12 residues long. Germline loops: CDR1 MGHRA, CDR2 YSYEKL. The V gene lost 8 bases and the J gene lost 5 bases, with 10 bases spanning the gap. The CDR3 region is CASADFDNEQFF. The DNA for the CDR3 is TGCGCCAGCGCGGACTTCGACAATGAGCAGTTCTTC.

This clonotype was found many times. The V and J genes are TRBV3-1 and TRBJ1-1; no reliable D call. The ends were cut back, 1 base at V and 5 bases at J, with 14 bases in the middle. The CDR3 extends over 15 amino acids. CDR1 is LGHDT, CDR2 YNNKEL, per germline (reference sequence). CDR3 in amino acids: CASSQVTSPGTEAFF. The DNA for the CDR3 is TGTGCCAGCAGCCAAGTAACAAGCCCGGGGACTGAAGCTTTCTTT.

This clonotype was observed a few times. The CDR3 nucleotides read TGTGCCAGCAGTTTTACCGGGACAGGGGAAGGTCCCCAGCATTTT. Protein product: CASSFTGTGEGPQHF. The V call is TRBV12-3 or TRBV12-4, the J call TRBJ1-5; 10 nucleotides agree with TRBD1. Germline trimming cut 3 bases from V and 10 bases from J; bases unmatched to any gene: 9. The CDR3 consists of 15 residues.

A note on this clonotype: A read error may be the cause here, since a much bigger clone is one base away. This chain connects TRBV4-1 to TRBJ1-1; 7 nucleotides agree with TRBD1. J was trimmed by 4 bases and V by 6 bases; bases with no gene match: 14. Germline V gene data show CDR1 as MGHRA and CDR2 as YSYEKL. This CDR3 is built from 16 residues. The CDR3: CASRPTGVSFRTEAFF. The CDR3 DNA reads TGCGCCAGCAGACCAACAGGGGTCTCTTTTCGCACTGAAGCTTTCTTT.

There are a few counts of this clonotype. The CDR3 DNA sequence: TGTGCCAGTAGTATAGATTGGACACCTAACACCGGGGAGCTGTTTTTT. Amino acids: CASSIDWTPNTGELFF. V usage is TRBV19 and J usage is TRBJ2-2; maybe TRBD1 (5 bases). Germline assignment: CDR1 LNHDA and CDR2 SQIVND (reference sequence). Trimming left V 0 bases short and J 2 bases short, with 10 bases between. The length of the CDR3 is 16 residues.

The sample holds a few counts of this clonotype. The rearrangement uses TRBV6-5 and TRBJ2-1, with 10 positions matching TRBD2. The V gene's germline CDR1 is MNHEY and CDR2 SVGAGI. With V trimmed by 2 bases and J by 7 bases, 5 bases remained unmatched. The CDR3 is 15 amino acids. The CDR3 bases are TGTGCCAGCAGTTACATCACTAGCGGGAAGAATGAGCAGTTCTTC. Translating gives CASSYITSGKNEQFF.

J is TRBJ1-2 and V is TRBV19, with 7 bases lining up with TRBD1. Germline V gene lookup returns CDR1 LNHDA and CDR2 SQIVND (reference sequence). The CDR3 covers 12 residues. J was trimmed by 7 bases and V by 5 bases; bases with no gene match: 4. This chain's CDR3 is CASSLGTVGYTF. Here the CDR3 DNA reads TGTGCCAGTAGTCTAGGGACAGTTGGCTACACCTTC.

This clonotype was counted at least ten times. The rearrangement joins TRBV28 to TRBJ2-3, with D unclear. Germline V lookup: CDR1 MDHEN, CDR2 SYDVKM. The CDR3 contains 15 residues. With 2 bases removed from V and 0 bases from J, the gap between germline ends came to 9 bases. The CDR3 loop is CASSLIQYSTDTQYF. Written as DNA, the CDR3 is TGTGCCAGCAGTTTAATTCAGTATAGCACAGATACGCAGTATTTT.

As regards this clonotype: A much larger clone sits a single nucleotide away, making a read error possible. The CDR3 here is CSARDSGGGATDTQYF. The CDR3 region has the DNA TGCAGTGCTAGAGATTCCGGCGGGGGGGCCACAGATACGCAGTATTTT. V is TRBV20-1 and J is TRBJ2-3; 9 bases are a match to TRBD2. V shed 0 bases, J shed 2 bases, and the junction held 6 bases outside the gene matches. Germline CDR1 is DFQATT and CDR2 is SNEGSKA (reference sequence). CDR3 length equals 16 residues.

The chain recombines TRBV24-1 with TRBJ1-1; 8 bases agree with TRBD1. The germline gives CDR1 KGHDR, CDR2 SFDVKD. Trimming cost V 3 bases and J 7 bases; bases outside gene matches: 12. This CDR3 is 16 amino acids long. The DNA of the CDR3 is TGTGCCACCAGTGATGGCTCCGGGACAGGTGTCCGTGAAGCTTTCTTT. This encodes CATSDGSGTGVREAFF.

This clonotype was picked up a small number of times. The chain is built from TRBV5-5 and TRBJ1-1; 10 bases align to TRBD1. The CDR3 totals 15 residues. V lost 4 bases and J lost 3; bases outside the gene matches: 6. Germline V gives CDR1 SGHKS, CDR2 YYEKEE (reference sequence). DNA for the CDR3: TGTGCCAGCAGCCTCGGGACAGGGGCTTACACTGAAGCTTTCTTT. Its translation: CASSLGTGAYTEAFF.

A word on this clonotype: A much larger clonotype is one base distant, so this may be a read error. The rearrangement links TRBV20-1 to TRBJ1-5; possibly TRBD1 for D (6 bases). The CDR3 has 15 amino acids. Germline values: CDR1 DFQATT, CDR2 SNEGSKA (reference sequence). The CDR3 DNA sequence: TGCAGTGCTAGTGCAGGGGCTTATAGCAATCAGCCCCGGCATTTT. Its translation is CSASAGAYSNQPRHF.

V is TRBV30 and J is TRBJ1-4; a weak D match, TRBD1 (5 bases). Germline V gives CDR1 GTSNPN, CDR2 SVGIG (reference sequence). Deletions cut 0 bases from V and 5 bases from J, with 13 bases between. The CDR3 covers 15 residues. The CDR3 DNA sequence: TGTGCCTGGAGTGTTAGGGGACCTTTAAATGAAAAACTGTTTTTT. Protein product: CAWSVRGPLNEKLFF. Filled out from reference TRBV30 and TRBJ1-4, the complete variable domain reads SQTIHQWPATLVQPVGSPLSLECTVEGTSNPNLYWYRQAAGRGLQLLFYSVGIGQISSEVPQNLSASRPQDRQFILSSKKLLLSDSGFYLCAWSVRGPLNEKLFFGSGTQLSVL.

At least ten counts were recorded for this clonotype. V usage is TRBV29-1 and J usage is TRBJ2-5; D unclear. Germline CDR1 and CDR2: SQVTM and ANQGSEA. V lost 2 bases, J lost 2 bases, and 6 bases lay in between. This CDR3 is 12 amino acids long. The CDR3 spells CSVELGQETQYF. The CDR3, as DNA: TGCAGCGTTGAATTGGGGCAAGAGACCCAGTACTTC. Full variable domain (remainder filled in from reference TRBV29-1 and TRBJ2-5): SAVISQKPSRDICQRGTSLTIQCQVDSQVTMMFWYRQQPGQSLTLIATANQGSEATYESGFVIDKFPISRPNLTFSTLTVSNMSPEDSSIYLCSVELGQETQYFGPGTRLLVL.

The rearrangement links TRBV28 to TRBJ1-4, with 7 bases matching TRBD1. Germline CDR1 reads MDHEN; CDR2 reads SYDVKM. There are 18 residues in the CDR3. Trimming at V came to 6 bases and at J to 10 bases, leaving 23 bases not matched to a gene. The CDR3 DNA reads as TGTGCCAGCAGCCCTTTCTTCCCACCAACAGGGGTGGATGGAAAACTGTTTTTT. This gives the protein CASSPFFPPTGVDGKLFF.

The chain has TRBV11-2 and TRBJ1-6; D unclear. V lost 0 bases and J lost 7, with 10 bases in between. Germline CDR1 is SGHAT and CDR2 is FQNNGV. The CDR3 has 15 residues. The CDR3 DNA sequence: TGTGCCAGCAGCTTAGATTCGGGAGGGAATTCACCCCTCCACTTT. The encoded protein is CASSLDSGGNSPLHF.

On this clonotype: This could be a read error, since a much larger clone is one nucleotide away. This chain connects TRBV29-1 to TRBJ1-1; tentatively, D is TRBD1 (5 bases). The CDR3 covers 15 residues. Germline V lookup: CDR1 SQVTM, CDR2 ANQGSEA. The CDR3 loop reads CCVWGGGILNTEAFF. For the CDR3, the DNA is TGCTGCGTTTGGGGGGGGGGAATACTCAACACTGAAGCTTTCTTT.

Comment on this clonotype: A much more abundant neighbour one base away suggests this may be a read error. The chain recombines TRBV4-1 with TRBJ2-3; D is perhaps TRBD1 (5 bases). CDR1 and CDR2 from the germline V gene are MGHRA and YSYEKL. V dropped 3 bases and J dropped 5 bases, with 18 bases sitting between them. The CDR3 totals 16 residues. CDR3 amino acids: CASSHEGKGMVDTQYF. The CDR3 region has the DNA TGCGCCAGCAGCCATGAAGGGAAGGGGATGGTAGATACGCAGTATTTT.